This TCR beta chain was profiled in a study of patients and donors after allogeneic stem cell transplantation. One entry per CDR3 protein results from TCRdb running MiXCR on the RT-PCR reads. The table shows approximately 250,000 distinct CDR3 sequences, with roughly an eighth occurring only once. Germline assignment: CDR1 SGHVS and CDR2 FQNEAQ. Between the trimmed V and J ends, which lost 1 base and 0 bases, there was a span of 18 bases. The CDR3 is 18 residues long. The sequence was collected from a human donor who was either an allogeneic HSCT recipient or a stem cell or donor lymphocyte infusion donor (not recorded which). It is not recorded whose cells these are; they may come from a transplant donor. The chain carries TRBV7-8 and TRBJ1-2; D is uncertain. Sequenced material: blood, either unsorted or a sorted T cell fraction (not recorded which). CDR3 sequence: CASSLVITQRWTNYGYTF. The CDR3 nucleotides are TGTGCCAGCAGCTTAGTTATAACCCAGCGGTGGACTAACTATGGCTACACCTTC.